A single sample gave rise to the 32 T cell receptor beta chains below, sequenced in a study of blood T cell repertoires in COVID-19. Produced via immunoSEQ multiplex PCR; TCRdb's table is partial and in-frame only. The table shows some 180,000 clones, with about 90% occurring only once. The sample consisted of peripheral blood. Source of these receptors: a man aged 45-60 years with acute or convalescent COVID-19.

The chain employs TRBV24-1 and TRBJ2-3; 8 positions agree with TRBD2. J gave up 1 base and V 4 bases, and 3 bases lay outside the gene matches. The germline V gene has CDR1 KGHDR and CDR2 SFDVKD. This CDR3 has 15 residues. The DNA of the CDR3 is TGTGCCACCAGTGACCTGCGGGGGGGCACAGATACGCAGTATTTT. Translation gives CATSDLRGGTDTQYF.

The genes are TRBV25-1 and TRBJ2-1; TRBD2 aligns across 7 bases. Looked up from germline, CDR1 is MGHDK and CDR2 is SYGVNS. This CDR3 has 16 residues. The V gene end was trimmed by 2 bases and the J gene end by 3 bases; junction bases not matched to a gene: 7. The CDR3 spells CASSESISGFYNEQFF. CDR3 sequence (DNA): TGTGCCAGCAGTGAAAGCATTAGCGGGTTCTACAATGAGCAGTTCTTC.

This clone was seen once. This chain links TRBV12-5 with TRBJ2-3; D not certain. The V gene's germline CDR1 is LGHNT and CDR2 FRNRAP. Trimming shortened V by 0 bases and J by 0 bases, and 16 bases separated the two germline ends. CDR3 length: 18 residues. The CDR3 bases are TGTGCTAGTGGTTTGGTAGAGGATGGGTCGACTAGCACAGATACGCAGTATTTT. Translation gives CASGLVEDGSTSTDTQYF.

V gene TRBV5-1 combines with J gene TRBJ2-7; 10 positions agree with TRBD1. The V gene's germline CDR1 is SGHRS and CDR2 YFSETQ. This CDR3 is 16 amino acids long. V lost 0 bases and J lost 3; bases outside the gene matches: 6. In nucleotides, the CDR3 is TGCGCCAGCAGCTTGGAACGTGGGACAGGGGACTACGAGCAGTACTTC. This codes for CASSLERGTGDYEQYF.

The chain has TRBV28 and TRBJ2-5, with TRBD2 matching over 8 bases. J lost 1 base, V lost 6 bases, and 4 bases had no gene match. The CDR3 length is 14 residues. Per the germline V gene, CDR1 is MDHEN and CDR2 is SYDVKM. CDR3 bases: TGTGCCAGCAGCCCGGGGGGGCCCCAAGAGACCCAGTACTTC. This translates into CASSPGGPQETQYF.

In its sample, this clone was seen once. The sample contains more than one DNA sequence encoding this CDR3. The V gene is TRBV7-2, the J gene TRBJ2-2, with 7 positions matching TRBD2. Losses at the gene ends were 5 bases for V and 5 bases for J; bases not matched to a gene: 5. The CDR3 contains 14 residues. Germline CDR1 is SGHTA and CDR2 is FQGNSA. The CDR3: CASSPSGGTGELFF. The CDR3, as DNA: TGTGCCAGCAGCCCCTCGGGAGGTACCGGGGAGCTGTTTTTT.

V and J are TRBV19 and TRBJ1-5, with TRBD1 as a possible D gene (6 bases). The length of the CDR3 is 14 residues. Trimming took 3 bases from V and 2 from J, leaving 8 bases between them. CDR1 and CDR2 (germline): LNHDA, SQIVND (reference sequence). The CDR3 is CASSISGGNQPQHF. DNA for the CDR3: TGTGCCAGTAGTATTTCAGGGGGCAATCAGCCCCAGCATTTT.

The rearrangement links TRBV2 to TRBJ1-1, with 8 bases matching TRBD1. Trimming removed 6 bases from V and 5 bases from J; junction bases left unmatched: 5. The CDR3 is 13 residues long. The V gene's germline CDR1 is SNHLY and CDR2 FYNNEI. CDR3 sequence (DNA): TGTGCCAGCAGGTTACAGGGGGAGACTGAAGCTTTCTTT. Translating gives CASRLQGETEAFF.

V is TRBV5-1 and J is TRBJ2-2, with TRBD2 matching 13 bases. V dropped 7 bases and J dropped 7; count of bases not matched to a gene: 10. Germline-derived CDR1 and CDR2 are SGHRS and YFSETQ. The CDR3 consists of 16 residues. The CDR3: CASLPGLAGLGGELFF. The CDR3 DNA is TGCGCCAGCCTACCGGGACTAGCGGGATTGGGCGGGGAGCTGTTTTTT.

The chain links TRBV7-9 to TRBJ1-1; a weak D match, TRBD1 (5 bases). V gave up 7 bases and J gave up 2 bases, with 11 bases separating them. The CDR3 runs to 13 residues. Germline values: CDR1 SEHNR, CDR2 FQNEAQ (reference sequence). DNA of the CDR3: TGTGCCAGCAAAAGGCAGGGCAACACTGAAGCTTTCTTT. Amino acid sequence: CASKRQGNTEAFF.

The chain carries TRBV27 and TRBJ2-2, with 13 bases identical to TRBD2. The CDR3 runs 21 residues. Unmatched junction bases numbered 17, after V lost 4 bases and J lost 3 bases. CDR1 and CDR2 (germline): MNHEY, SMNVEV (reference sequence). Written as DNA, the CDR3 is TGTGCCAGCAGTTCCCGACGGACTAGCGGGAGTCCTTGGCGGGACACCGGGGAGCTGTTTTTT. Translated: CASSSRRTSGSPWRDTGELFF.

CDR3 amino acids: CASSPFTDTQYF. The CDR3 DNA is TGTGCCAGCAGCCCCTTCACAGATACGCAGTATTTT. This rearrangement joins TRBV11-2 to TRBJ2-3; D not certain. Germline V CDR1 and CDR2: SGHAT, FQNNGV. V was clipped by 5 bases and J by 2 bases, with 5 bases between them. CDR3 length: 12 amino acids.

This clone was seen a single time. The chain has TRBV5-1 and TRBJ2-5; 8 bases line up with TRBD1. Per the germline V gene, CDR1 is SGHRS and CDR2 is YFSETQ. The CDR3 spans 18 residues. V lost 3 bases to trimming and J lost 3 bases; unmatched junction nucleotides: 16. The CDR3 protein is CASSWGTGLQARKETQYF. The CDR3 DNA reads as TGCGCCAGCAGCTGGGGGACAGGCCTACAAGCCCGCAAAGAGACCCAGTACTTC.

The chain recombines TRBV7-3 with TRBJ2-5, with 7 bases fitting TRBD1. Germline-derived CDR1 and CDR2 are SGHTA and FQGTGA. CDR3 length: 13 residues. V lost 3 bases and J lost 2; bases outside the gene matches: 0. The CDR3 DNA reads as TGTGCCAGCAGCTTGGGACAGCAAGAGACCCAGTACTTC. It codes for CASSLGQQETQYF.

This rearrangement joins TRBV29-1 to TRBJ2-1, with 14 bases fitting TRBD2. The CDR3 spans 16 residues. CDR1 and CDR2 (germline): SQVTM, ANQGSEA. Trimming cost V 3 bases and J 0 bases; bases outside gene matches: 1. CDR3 sequence reads: CSVDGTSGSSYNEQFF. DNA of the CDR3: TGCAGCGTTGATGGGACTAGCGGGAGCTCCTACAATGAGCAGTTCTTC.

This chain links TRBV28 with TRBJ1-1, with D tentatively TRBD1 (6 bases). This CDR3 has 16 amino acids. Germline loops: CDR1 MDHEN, CDR2 SYDVKM. V dropped 8 bases and J dropped 2 bases, with 21 bases sitting between them. Here the CDR3 DNA reads TGTGCCAGCTCTCCCTCCCAGGGGAGAACCAACACTGAAGCTTTCTTT. It specifies CASSPSQGRTNTEAFF.

The chain links TRBV24-1 to TRBJ2-2; weak D call: TRBD2 (5 bases). The germline V gene encodes CDR1 KGHDR and CDR2 SFDVKD. Trimming shortened V by 5 bases and J by 4 bases, and 13 bases separated the two germline ends. The CDR3 is made up of 15 amino acids. The CDR3 here is CATSVGRKFTGELFF. The CDR3 DNA follows: TGTGCCACCAGTGTGGGGAGAAAGTTCACCGGGGAGCTGTTTTTT.

The gene calls are TRBV7-3 and TRBJ2-5; D is unresolved. CDR3 length equals 13 residues. In germline, CDR1 is SGHTA, CDR2 FQGTGA. Trimming took off 1 base at V and 5 bases at J, with 8 bases between the two ends. CDR3 coding DNA: TGTGCCAGCAGCTTAAACAGCAGGGAGACCCAGTACTTC. Translation gives CASSLNSRETQYF.

The chain has TRBV30 and TRBJ1-1; D unresolved. The CDR3 contains 13 residues. Between the trimmed V and J ends, which lost 3 bases and 1 base, there was a span of 9 bases. Germline V gives CDR1 GTSNPN, CDR2 SVGIG (reference sequence). The CDR3 region has the DNA TGTGCCTGGAGCAGGTGGCAGAACACTGAAGCTTTCTTT. Protein product: CAWSRWQNTEAFF. The whole variable domain, filled in from reference TRBV30 and TRBJ1-1, reads SQTIHQWPATLVQPVGSPLSLECTVEGTSNPNLYWYRQAAGRGLQLLFYSVGIGQISSEVPQNLSASRPQDRQFILSSKKLLLSDSGFYLCAWSRWQNTEAFFGQGTRLTVV.

CDR3 DNA sequence: TGTGCCAGCAGTTTCGCGGGAGTCTCAGATACGCAGTATTTT. Encoded protein: CASSFAGVSDTQYF. The V and J genes are TRBV27 and TRBJ2-3, with 7 bases aligning to TRBD2. Trimming cost V 3 bases and J 4 bases; bases outside gene matches: 4. CDR3 length: 14 residues. Germline assignment: CDR1 MNHEY and CDR2 SMNVEV (reference sequence).

J is TRBJ2-7 and V is TRBV15, with D tentatively TRBD1 (5 bases). The CDR3 length is 14 residues. V was pared by 1 base and J by 3 bases, with 10 bases between. The germline V gene has CDR1 LNHNV and CDR2 YYDKDF (reference sequence). The CDR3 nucleotides read TGTGCCACCAGCAGAGGGGGTCAGGGCTACGAGCAGTACTTC. Its translation: CATSRGGQGYEQYF.

The V call is TRBV3-1 (or the pseudogene TRBV3-2), the J call TRBJ1-2; D not certain. CDR3 length: 14 residues. CDR1 is LGHDT, CDR2 YNNKEL, per germline (reference sequence). The germline V and J ends were trimmed by 1 base and 5 bases, with 11 bases remaining between them. CDR3 in amino acids: CASSQAAGKYGYTF. DNA of the CDR3: TGTGCCAGCAGCCAAGCTGCAGGCAAATATGGCTACACCTTC.

The rearrangement joins TRBV27 to TRBJ2-1; a possible D gene is TRBD1 (6 bases). The CDR3 sequence is 14 residues long. The V and J ends lost 2 bases and 7 bases respectively, with 12 bases between them. The germline V gene encodes CDR1 MNHEY and CDR2 SMNVEV (reference sequence). The CDR3 region is CASSLMGAQNEQFF. CDR3 nucleotides: TGTGCCAGCAGTTTAATGGGGGCACAAAATGAGCAGTTCTTC.

The chain uses TRBV7-2 and TRBJ2-1, with 8 bases aligning to TRBD2. The CDR3 extends over 15 amino acids. CDR1 is SGHTA, CDR2 FQGNSA, per germline. V shed 0 bases and J 7 bases; nucleotides not matched to a gene: 5. The CDR3 loop is CASSLAGSGGNEQFF. In DNA form, the CDR3 reads TGTGCCAGCAGCTTAGCAGGGTCGGGGGGGAATGAGCAGTTCTTC.

A few counts support this clone. The chain combines TRBV12-5 with TRBJ2-2; TRBD1 matches at 11 bases. J gave up 6 bases and V 7 bases, and 1 base lay outside the gene matches. The CDR3 is 13 amino acids. Germline loops: CDR1 LGHNT, CDR2 FRNRAP. CDR3 sequence: CASAGQGAGELFF. The DNA for the CDR3 is TGTGCTAGTGCGGGACAGGGGGCCGGGGAGCTGTTTTTT. The full variable domain, in which reference TRBV12-5 and TRBJ2-2 provide the parts outside the CDR3, is DARVTQTPRHKVTEMGQEVTMRCQPILGHNTVFWYRQTMMQGLELLAYFRNRAPLDDSGMPKDRFSAEMPDATLATLKIQPSEPRDSAVYFCASAGQGAGELFFGEGSRLTVL.

This clone was seen once. This rearrangement joins TRBV9 to TRBJ1-6; tentative D call: TRBD1 (6 bases). This CDR3 comprises 15 residues. Germline V lookup: CDR1 SGDLS, CDR2 YYNGEE. Trimming cost V 0 bases and J 7 bases, with 11 bases left between them. The CDR3 nucleotides read TGTGCCAGCAGCGTAGCCGGGACATTGAATTCACCCCTCCACTTT. Its protein product is CASSVAGTLNSPLHF.

The J gene is TRBJ1-5, the V gene TRBV30; no reliable D call. The CDR3 covers 14 residues. Per the germline V gene, CDR1 is GTSNPN and CDR2 is SVGIG (reference sequence). With 4 bases removed from V and 0 bases from J, the gap between germline ends came to 10 bases. As DNA, the CDR3 is TGTGCCTGGAAATTGGCTGGTAGCAATCAGCCCCAGCATTTT. Encoded protein: CAWKLAGSNQPQHF.

The gene calls are TRBV28 and TRBJ1-4, with D maybe TRBD1 (5 bases). Trimming cost V 4 bases and J 8 bases, with 14 bases left between them. Germline V gives CDR1 MDHEN, CDR2 SYDVKM. The CDR3 covers 14 residues. CDR3 DNA: TGTGCCAGCAGTTCACTACCACGACAGGAAAAACTGTTTTTT. This translates into CASSSLPRQEKLFF. The whole variable domain, filled in from reference TRBV28 and TRBJ1-4, reads DVKVTQSSRYLVKRTGEKVFLECVQDMDHENMFWYRQDPGLGLRLIYFSYDVKMKEKGDIPEGYSVSREKKERFSLILESASTNQTSMYLCASSSLPRQEKLFFGSGTQLSVL.

The chain couples TRBV7-2 to TRBJ2-5; 7 positions agree with TRBD2. Germline assignment: CDR1 SGHTA and CDR2 FQGNSA. The CDR3 loop spans 15 amino acids. After removal of 5 bases from V and 5 bases from J, the junction contained 11 bases not matched to a gene. This chain's CDR3 is CASSTGDGGSETQYF. The CDR3 DNA reads TGTGCCAGCAGCACCGGGGACGGGGGGTCGGAGACCCAGTACTTC.

The rearrangement uses TRBV11-2 and TRBJ2-3; 9 bases are shared with TRBD1. CDR1 and CDR2 from the germline V gene are SGHAT and FQNNGV. V shed 5 bases and J 4 bases; nucleotides not matched to a gene: 7. There are 15 residues in the CDR3. CDR3 DNA sequence: TGTGCCAGCAGCACTTACAGGGGGCGCGCAGATACGCAGTATTTT. Encoded protein: CASSTYRGRADTQYF.

The V and J genes are TRBV7-2 and TRBJ2-1; weak D call: TRBD1 (6 bases). The germline gives CDR1 SGHTA, CDR2 FQGNSA. The CDR3 is made up of 15 amino acids. The germline V and J ends were trimmed by 4 bases and 1 base, with 11 bases remaining between them. CDR3 nucleotides: TGTGCCAGCAGCTCCCGGACAGTTTCCTACAATGAGCAGTTCTTC. It codes for CASSSRTVSYNEQFF.

The chain carries TRBV30 and TRBJ2-7; D gene ambiguous. Germline loops: CDR1 GTSNPN, CDR2 SVGIG (reference sequence). The germline V and J ends were trimmed by 1 base and 6 bases, with 13 bases remaining between them. The CDR3 consists of 13 residues. In DNA form, the CDR3 reads TGTGCCTGGAGTGATCCCCCCCGAGGCGAGCAGTACTTC. The encoded protein is CAWSDPPRGEQYF. The variable domain in full, with the rest retrieved from reference TRBV30 and TRBJ2-7, is SQTIHQWPATLVQPVGSPLSLECTVEGTSNPNLYWYRQAAGRGLQLLFYSVGIGQISSEVPQNLSASRPQDRQFILSSKKLLLSDSGFYLCAWSDPPRGEQYFGPGTRLTVT.